This T cell receptor (beta chain) was documented in a study of T cells expressing NK-cell markers. Study background: Source material for TCR beta repertoires consisted of sorted CD3+CD56+NKG2C+, CD3+CD56+NKG2C- and CD3+CD56-NKG2C+ T cells. Study-level points and caveats: It is unclear if expanded NKG2C-expressing clones target HCMV antigens.

One entry per CDR3 protein, without DNA, is what TCRdb gives after re-calling the 5' RACE reads. Here the sample table reports around 260,000 distinct CDR3 sequences. The CDR3 totals 18 residues. With regard to this clonotype: What it binds is not known.

This receptor was taken from a woman between 18 and 70 years old in good health. Sequenced sample: blood T cells: a sorted CD56 or NKG2C T cell subset, CD4+ or CD8+ T cells, or bulk PBMC T cells (not recorded which). The rearrangement links TRBV12-3 or TRBV12-4 to TRBJ1-1; TCRdb returns TRBD1, unconfirmable since there is no DNA. The CDR3 spells CASTPGGLGTASNTEAFF.